The T cell receptor (beta chain) under discussion was sequenced for a study of blood T cell repertoires in COVID-19. In the study overall: Material from acute and convalescent COVID-19 was sourced from the United States, Italy and Spain.

The CDR3 is 13 residues long. Trimming cost V 7 bases and J 2 bases; bases outside gene matches: 5. Germline V gene lookup returns CDR1 SNHLY and CDR2 FYNNEI. In the authors' methods: Estimates of nucleated cell counts were drawn from the amplification of reference gene primers. Profiled with immunoSEQ multiplex PCR; TCRdb holds only in-frame clones, not every one. From that table come the V and J calls and clone size; the DNA was used to work out D and trimming. This sample has about 69,000 clones; roughly 88% occur once, and the top ten carry 2%. This clonotype was sampled from a man younger than 45 with acute or convalescent COVID-19. Sequenced: peripheral blood. The chain employs TRBV2 and TRBJ2-7; 7 positions agree with TRBD1. The CDR3 DNA follows: TGTGCCAGCACCTTCGACAGGGCCTACGAGCAGTACGTC. Its protein is CASTFDRAYEQYV.